The 14 T cell receptor beta chains in this list originate from one sample, sequenced in a study of T cell repertoires in cytomegalovirus infection. TCRdb re-called the reads with MiXCR, one entry per CDR3 protein. Seen here are around 530,000 distinct CDR3 sequences, about a quarter observed once, and the top ten hold over 10%. The sample taken for sequencing was PBMCs. These receptors came from a human donor in good health (CMV status not recorded). Some clones in this sample may be carry-over from other donors' samples.

The J gene is TRBJ1-2, the V gene TRBV3-1; D not resolved. The CDR3 runs 14 residues. V was trimmed by 3 bases and J by 0 bases, leaving 8 bases between them. Germline assignment: CDR1 LGHDT and CDR2 YNNKEL (reference sequence). The CDR3 loop reads CASSHPGSNYGYTF. In DNA form, the CDR3 reads TGTGCCAGCAGCCACCCAGGATCTAACTATGGCTACACCTTC. The full variable domain, in which reference TRBV3-1 and TRBJ1-2 provide the parts outside the CDR3, is DTAVSQTPKYLVTQMGNDKSIKCEQNLGHDTMYWYKQDSKKFLKIMFSYNNKELIINETVPNRFSPKSPDKAHLNLHINSLELGDSAVYFCASSHPGSNYGYTFGSGTRLTVV.

This clonotype came up a few times. The gene calls are TRBV6-2 or TRBV6-3 and TRBJ2-7; D gene uncertain. Germline V gene data show CDR1 as MNHEY and CDR2 as SVGEGT. V was pared by 0 bases and J by 4 bases, with 10 bases between. The CDR3 consists of 14 residues. CDR3 in amino acids: CASSYSGIRYEQYV. CDR3 in DNA: TGTGCCAGCAGTTACTCTGGGATTCGATACGAGCAGTACGTC.

The CDR3 nucleotides read TGCGCCAGCAGTGAGACTAGCGACTATGAGCAGTTCTTC. This encodes CASSETSDYEQFF. The genes are TRBV10-2 and TRBJ2-1; 7 bases are a match to TRBD2. The CDR3 is made up of 13 amino acids. The trim removed 2 bases at V and 8 bases at J, leaving 3 bases unmatched. Germline V CDR1 and CDR2: WSHSY, SAAADI.

This chain links TRBV19 with TRBJ2-5; TRBD2 matches at 10 bases. This CDR3 has 14 amino acids. CDR1 and CDR2 from the germline V gene are LNHDA and SQIVND (reference sequence). J was trimmed by 4 bases and V by 2 bases; bases with no gene match: 1. The CDR3 DNA sequence: TGTGCCAGTAGTATAACTAGCGGGGCAGAGACCCAGTACTTC. Protein: CASSITSGAETQYF.

This clonotype was recorded a few times. This CDR3 is CASSRSIVIQETQYF. The CDR3 DNA sequence: TGTGCCAGCAGCCGAAGCATTGTGATCCAAGAGACCCAGTACTTC. The chain uses TRBV7-2 and TRBJ2-5, with D uncertain. CDR3 length: 15 amino acids. V dropped 5 bases and J dropped 1 base, with 14 bases sitting between them. Germline V gives CDR1 SGHTA, CDR2 FQGNSA.

This clonotype was detected only a few times. This rearrangement joins TRBV14 to TRBJ1-6; D not resolved. Trimming took 0 bases from V and 10 from J, leaving 7 bases between them. Germline V gene lookup returns CDR1 SGHDN and CDR2 FVKESK. This CDR3 has 13 residues. The CDR3 protein is CASSQDFRSPLHF. The DNA for the CDR3 is TGTGCCAGCAGCCAAGATTTTAGGTCACCCCTCCACTTT.

This clonotype showed up just a few times. V gene TRBV14 combines with J gene TRBJ2-1; no clear D. The CDR3 length is 17 residues. Trimming removed 0 bases at V and 0 bases at J, with 12 bases between. Looked up from germline, CDR1 is SGHDN and CDR2 is FVKESK. CDR3 sequence: CASSQDWGRLSYNEQFF. Written as DNA, the CDR3 is TGTGCCAGCAGCCAAGATTGGGGTCGTCTCTCCTACAATGAGCAGTTCTTC.

The chain combines TRBV10-1 with TRBJ1-2; D remains unclear. CDR3 size: 11 residues. The V end lost 7 bases, the J end lost 6 bases, and 9 bases lay between the germline ends. Per germline, CDR1 WNHNN and CDR2 SYGVQD (reference sequence). The CDR3 here is CASTPGHGYTF. The CDR3, as DNA: TGCGCCAGCACCCCGGGCCATGGCTACACCTTC.

The chain combines TRBV5-1 with TRBJ2-5, with D perhaps matching TRBD1 (5 bases). Trimming cost V 2 bases and J 9 bases, with 14 bases left between them. The CDR3 is made up of 13 amino acids. Germline assignment: CDR1 SGHRS and CDR2 YFSETQ. CDR3 loop: CASSLSDSSPQYF. The CDR3 region has the DNA TGCGCCAGCAGCTTAAGCGACAGCTCCCCCCAGTACTTC.

The chain has TRBV6-5 and TRBJ2-5; 16 nucleotides line up with TRBD2. Germline V gives CDR1 MNHEY, CDR2 SVGAGI. With 6 bases clipped from V and 1 base from J, the junction kept 5 bases outside the gene matches. This CDR3 has 17 amino acids. CDR3 nucleotide sequence: TGTGCCAGCAGGCGGGGACTAGCGGGAGGGAGCCAAGAGACCCAGTACTTC. Translating it yields CASRRGLAGGSQETQYF.

At least ten counts were recorded for this clonotype. This sequence joins TRBV7-8 and TRBJ2-2; D possibly corresponds to TRBD2 (5 bases). Germline-derived CDR1 and CDR2 are SGHVS and FQNEAQ. Trimming shortened V by 2 bases and J by 0 bases, and 7 bases separated the two germline ends. This CDR3 has 15 amino acids. This chain's CDR3 is CASSLRGTNTGELFF. In nucleotides, the CDR3 is TGTGCCAGCAGCTTACGAGGGACGAACACCGGGGAGCTGTTTTTT.

This sequence joins TRBV12-3 or TRBV12-4 and TRBJ1-1, with 7 bases aligning to TRBD1. V shed 3 bases and J 4 bases; nucleotides not matched to a gene: 14. There are 17 residues in the CDR3. In DNA form, the CDR3 reads TGTGCCAGCAGTTTGACAGGGCGCGATCTCGGGGGCACTGAAGCTTTCTTT. This codes for CASSLTGRDLGGTEAFF.

This clonotype was seen many times. The chain has TRBV7-6 and TRBJ2-7, with TRBD2 matching 8 bases. The CDR3 sequence is 14 residues long. V trimming: 5 bases; J trimming: 2 bases; junction bases outside the gene matches: 5. The germline gives CDR1 SGHVS, CDR2 FNYEAQ. The CDR3 sequence: CASSERAGAYEQYF. Written as DNA, the CDR3 is TGTGCCAGCAGCGAACGAGCGGGAGCCTACGAGCAGTACTTC.

The chain is built from TRBV12-3 or TRBV12-4 and TRBJ1-1; 7 nucleotides match TRBD1. The CDR3 consists of 12 residues. J lost 11 bases, V lost 3 bases, and 6 bases had no gene match. The CDR3: CASSFGTGVAFF. As DNA, the CDR3 is TGTGCCAGCAGTTTCGGCACAGGGGTTGCTTTCTTT.